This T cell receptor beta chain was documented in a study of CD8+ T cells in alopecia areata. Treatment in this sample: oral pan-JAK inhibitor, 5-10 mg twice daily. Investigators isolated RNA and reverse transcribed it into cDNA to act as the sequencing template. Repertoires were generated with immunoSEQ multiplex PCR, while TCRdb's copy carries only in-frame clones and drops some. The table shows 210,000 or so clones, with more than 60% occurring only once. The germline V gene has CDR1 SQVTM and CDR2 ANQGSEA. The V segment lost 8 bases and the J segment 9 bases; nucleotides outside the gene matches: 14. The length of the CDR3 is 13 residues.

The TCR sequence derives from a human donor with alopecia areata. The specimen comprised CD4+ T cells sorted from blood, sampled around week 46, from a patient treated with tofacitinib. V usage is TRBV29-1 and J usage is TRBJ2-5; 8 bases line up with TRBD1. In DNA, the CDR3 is TGCAGCTCCCGGAGGGGGAGGACAGGGTCCCAGTACTTC. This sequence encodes CSSRRGRTGSQYF.